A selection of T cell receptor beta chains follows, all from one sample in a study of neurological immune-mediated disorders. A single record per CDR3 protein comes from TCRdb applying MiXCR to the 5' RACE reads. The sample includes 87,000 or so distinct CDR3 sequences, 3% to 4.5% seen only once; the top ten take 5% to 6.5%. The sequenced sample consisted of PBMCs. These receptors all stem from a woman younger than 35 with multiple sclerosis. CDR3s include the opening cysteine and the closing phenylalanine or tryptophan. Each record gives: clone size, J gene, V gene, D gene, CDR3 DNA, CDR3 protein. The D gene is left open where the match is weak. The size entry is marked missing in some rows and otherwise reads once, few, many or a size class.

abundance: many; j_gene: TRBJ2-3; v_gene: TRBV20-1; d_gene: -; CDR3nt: TGCAGTGCTACCTCTCTCGGGTGGGACACAGATACGCAGTATTTT; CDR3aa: CSATSLGWDTDTQYF
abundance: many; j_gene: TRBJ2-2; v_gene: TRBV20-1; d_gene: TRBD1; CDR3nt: TGCAGTGCTAGAGATCAACGACAGGGGGAAGCCGGGGAGCTGTTTTTT; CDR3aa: CSARDQRQGEAGELFF
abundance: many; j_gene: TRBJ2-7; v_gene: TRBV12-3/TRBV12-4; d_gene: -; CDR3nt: TGTGCCAGCACCTTGGGGACAATGGGTTTCTACGAGCAGTACTTC; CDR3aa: CASTLGTMGFYEQYF
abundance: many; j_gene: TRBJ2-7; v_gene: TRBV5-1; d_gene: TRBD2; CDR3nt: TGCGCCAGCAGCTTGGTAGCGGGACCATCCTACGAGCAGTACTTC; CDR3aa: CASSLVAGPSYEQYF
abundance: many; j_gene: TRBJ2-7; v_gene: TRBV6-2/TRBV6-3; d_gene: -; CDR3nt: TGTGCCAGCAGTTTTTCGCAGGCGTCCTCCGAGCAGTACTTC; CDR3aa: CASSFSQASSEQYF
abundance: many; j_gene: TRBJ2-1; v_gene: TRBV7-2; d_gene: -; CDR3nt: TGTGCCAGCCGGGAGCTGAGCTCCTACAATGAGCAGTTCTTC; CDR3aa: CASRELSSYNEQFF
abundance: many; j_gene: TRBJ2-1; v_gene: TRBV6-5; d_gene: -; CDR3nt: TGTGCCAGCAGTTTCGCGATCAGCGCGGGAAGCTCCTACAATGAGCAGTTCTTC; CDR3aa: CASSFAISAGSSYNEQFF
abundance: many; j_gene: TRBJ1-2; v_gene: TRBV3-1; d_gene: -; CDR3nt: TGTGCCAGCAGCCAAGACAAACAGGGATTAGGCTATGGCTACACCTTC; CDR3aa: CASSQDKQGLGYGYTF
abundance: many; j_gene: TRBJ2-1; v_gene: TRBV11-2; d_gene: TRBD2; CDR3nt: TGTGCCAGCAGCCATCGGCGGGCGGGAGGGCCTAGGGCCTACAATGAGCAGTTCTTC; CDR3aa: CASSHRRAGGPRAYNEQFF
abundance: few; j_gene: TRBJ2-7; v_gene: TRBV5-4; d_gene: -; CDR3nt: TGTGCCAGCAGCCTAGGAGGGGGCGGCTACGAGCAGTACTTC; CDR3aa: CASSLGGGGYEQYF
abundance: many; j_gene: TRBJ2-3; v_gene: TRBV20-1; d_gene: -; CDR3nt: TGCAGTGCCACTGGAAGTCCATTGGTCGATACGCAGTATTTT; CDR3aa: CSATGSPLVDTQYF
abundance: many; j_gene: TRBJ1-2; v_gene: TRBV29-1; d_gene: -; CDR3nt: TGCAGCGTTGAAGACAACGGCTACACCTTC; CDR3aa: CSVEDNGYTF
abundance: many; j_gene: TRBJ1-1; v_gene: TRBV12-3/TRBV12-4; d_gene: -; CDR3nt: TGTGCCAGCATGACAGATATGAACACTGAAGCTTTCTTT; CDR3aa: CASMTDMNTEAFF
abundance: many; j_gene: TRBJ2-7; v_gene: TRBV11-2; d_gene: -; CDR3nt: TGTGCCAGCAGCGTAAACCGACAGGAGCAGTACTTC; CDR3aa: CASSVNRQEQYF
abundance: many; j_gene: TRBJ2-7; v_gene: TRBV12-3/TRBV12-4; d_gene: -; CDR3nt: TGTGCCAGCAGGCCCTCCGGCGGATACTACGAGCAGTACTTC; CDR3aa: CASRPSGGYYEQYF
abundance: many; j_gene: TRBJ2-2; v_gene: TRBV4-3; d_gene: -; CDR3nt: TGCGCCAGCAGCCAAGAACTCCCGTCGAGGGGCGGGGAGCTGTTTTTT; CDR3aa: CASSQELPSRGGELFF
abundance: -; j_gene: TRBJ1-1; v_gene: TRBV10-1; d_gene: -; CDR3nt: TGCGCCAGCAGTGAGTCGATGACAGAGAACACTGAAGCTTTCTTT; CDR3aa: CASSESMTENTEAFF
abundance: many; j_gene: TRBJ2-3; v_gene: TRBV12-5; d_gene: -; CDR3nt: TGTGCTAGTGCCACAATGGCAGATACGCAGTATTTT; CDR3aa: CASATMADTQYF
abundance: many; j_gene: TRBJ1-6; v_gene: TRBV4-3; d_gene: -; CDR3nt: TGCGCCAGCAGCCAAGATGACGTGGCCAGATCACCCCTCCACTTT; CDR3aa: CASSQDDVARSPLHF
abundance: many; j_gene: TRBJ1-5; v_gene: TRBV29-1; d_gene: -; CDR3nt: TGCAGCGTGGGAGAGACAGGAAGCAATCAGCCCCAGCATTTT; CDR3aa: CSVGETGSNQPQHF
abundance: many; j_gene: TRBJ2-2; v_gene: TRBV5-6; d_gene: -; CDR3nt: TGTGCCAGCAGCTTGGATGCGGGGGCGTGGGCCGGGGAGCTGTTTTTT; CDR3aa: CASSLDAGAWAGELFF
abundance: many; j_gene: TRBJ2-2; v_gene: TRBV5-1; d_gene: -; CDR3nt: TGCGCCAGCAGCTCCGACAGAAGAGAGGTTGCCGGGGAGCTGTTTTTT; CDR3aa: CASSSDRREVAGELFF
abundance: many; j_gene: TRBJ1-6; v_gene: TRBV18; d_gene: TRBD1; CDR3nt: TGTGCCAGCTCACCGGGACAGGCGAGCTCACCCCTCCACTTT; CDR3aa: CASSPGQASSPLHF
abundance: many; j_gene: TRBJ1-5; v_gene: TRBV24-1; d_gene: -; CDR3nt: TGTGCCACCAGTCGGGACGGAAATCAGCCCCAGCATTTT; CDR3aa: CATSRDGNQPQHF
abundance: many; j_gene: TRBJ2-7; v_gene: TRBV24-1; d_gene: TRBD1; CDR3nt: TGTGCCACCAGTGACCCTGGGACAGGGATGTACGAGCAGTACTTC; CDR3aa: CATSDPGTGMYEQYF
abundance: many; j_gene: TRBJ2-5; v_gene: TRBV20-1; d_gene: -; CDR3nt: TGCAGTGCCCTGGGACACCCGGAGGGGGAGACCCAGTACTTC; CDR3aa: CSALGHPEGETQYF